A single sample gave rise to the 16 T cell receptor beta chains below, sequenced in a study of blood T cell repertoires in COVID-19. Generated by immunoSEQ multiplex PCR, the TCRdb table keeps only in-frame clones and is missing some. The data show more than 15,000 clones, roughly 82% seen once. The sample comprised peripheral blood. Receptor source: a man at least 80 years old with active COVID-19.

This chain connects TRBV5-1 to TRBJ2-1; tentatively, D is TRBD2 (5 bases). Germline CDR1 and CDR2: SGHRS and YFSETQ. Trimming took off 4 bases at V and 10 bases at J, with 12 bases between the two ends. This CDR3 contains 12 residues. Here the CDR3 reads CASSVDRREQFF. The CDR3, as DNA: TGCGCCAGCAGCGTTGACCGGAGGGAGCAGTTCTTC.

As to this clone: At one boundary the junction diverges from the germline segment, which might be a read error. The CDR3 sequence: CASSFLASTFRDRTLDF. The CDR3 DNA sequence: TGTGCCAGCAGTTTCCTCGCGTCGACGTTCCGGGACAGAACCCTCGACTTC. The V and J genes are TRBV28 and TRBJ2-5, with 7 bases that match TRBD1. CDR1 is MDHEN, CDR2 SYDVKM, per germline. The CDR3 is 17 residues long. The whole variable domain, remainder taken from reference TRBV28 and TRBJ2-5, is DVKVTQSSRYLVKRTGEKVFLECVQDMDHENMFWYRQDPGLGLRLIYFSYDVKMKEKGDIPEGYSVSREKKERFSLILESASTNQTSMYLCASSFLASTFRDRTLDFGPGTRLLVL.

The CDR3 protein is CASSLYQGADTQYF. The CDR3 nucleotides read TGTGCCAGCAGCTTATACCAGGGGGCAGATACGCAGTATTTT. The chain is built from TRBV7-9 and TRBJ2-3; 7 bases are a match to TRBD1. The CDR3 runs to 14 residues. Germline V gives CDR1 SEHNR, CDR2 FQNEAQ (reference sequence). With V trimmed by 2 bases and J by 4 bases, 3 bases remained unmatched.

This rearrangement joins TRBV6-5 to TRBJ2-2; tentative D call: TRBD2 (6 bases). The CDR3 extends over 13 amino acids. CDR1 is MNHEY, CDR2 SVGAGI, per germline. The V and J ends lost 7 bases and 4 bases respectively, with 10 bases between them. CDR3 residues: CASMERATGELFF. CDR3 bases: TGTGCCAGCATGGAGCGGGCCACCGGGGAGCTGTTTTTT.

The gene calls are TRBV6-2 or TRBV6-3 and TRBJ2-1; 9 nucleotides match TRBD1. CDR3 length: 16 residues. The V and J ends lost 3 bases and 4 bases, in that order; junction bases with no gene match: 7. The germline V gene encodes CDR1 MNHEY and CDR2 SVGEGT. As DNA, the CDR3 is TGTGCCAGCAGTTATTCGGGACAGGGTCTTTACAATGAGCAGTTCTTC. Translation gives CASSYSGQGLYNEQFF.

The chain is built from TRBV19 and TRBJ2-7; weak D call: TRBD1 (7 bases). The V gene lost 3 bases and the J gene lost 4 bases, with 16 bases spanning the gap. Germline V gene sequence: CDR1 LNHDA, CDR2 SQIVND (reference sequence). The CDR3 spans 15 residues. The CDR3 here is CASSIGGRGTYEQYF. For the CDR3, the DNA is TGTGCCAGTAGTATCGGGGGCAGGGGGACTTACGAGCAGTACTTC.

This clone was seen more than once but under ten times. This chain uses TRBV7-9 with TRBJ2-2; TRBD2 matches at 7 bases. There are 14 residues in the CDR3. CDR1 is SEHNR and CDR2 is FQNEAQ in the germline V gene (reference sequence). The junction had 3 bases not matched to a gene; V was cut back by 2 bases and J by 6 bases. Written as DNA, the CDR3 is TGTGCCAGCAGCTTACTAGCGGCTTCCGGGGAGCTGTTTTTT. It encodes CASSLLAASGELFF. Combining the CDR3 with reference TRBV7-9 and TRBJ2-2 gives the whole variable domain DTGVSQNPRHKITKRGQNVTFRCDPISEHNRLYWYRQTLGQGPEFLTYFQNEAQLEKSRLLSDRFSAERPKGSFSTLEIQRTEQGDSAMYLCASSLLAASGELFFGEGSRLTVL.

The chain joins TRBV28 to TRBJ2-7, with D possibly being TRBD1 (7 bases). Germline CDR1 is MDHEN and CDR2 is SYDVKM. V lost 5 bases and J 5 bases, leaving 13 bases between the germline ends. CDR3 length: 13 amino acids. CDR3 amino acids: CASSPGGTNEQYF. CDR3 DNA: TGTGCCAGCAGTCCAGGGGGGACAAACGAGCAGTACTTC.

The sample holds a few counts of this clone. CDR3 nucleotides: TGTGCCAGCCAGCGGGAGGGCGTATTCGAGCAGTTCTTC. Translating gives CASQREGVFEQFF. This sequence joins TRBV28 and TRBJ2-1; 10 nucleotides line up with TRBD2. Losses at the gene ends were 8 bases for V and 10 bases for J; bases not matched to a gene: 8. Germline lookup yields CDR1 MDHEN and CDR2 SYDVKM. CDR3 length: 13 amino acids. Drawing the rest from reference TRBV28 and TRBJ2-1, the complete variable domain is DVKVTQSSRYLVKRTGEKVFLECVQDMDHENMFWYRQDPGLGLRLIYFSYDVKMKEKGDIPEGYSVSREKKERFSLILESASTNQTSMYLCASQREGVFEQFFGPGTRLTVL.

This chain connects TRBV11-2 to TRBJ2-3, with D perhaps matching TRBD2 (6 bases). The CDR3 is 16 residues long. Between the trimmed V and J ends, which lost 0 bases and 1 base, there was a span of 11 bases. CDR1 is SGHAT, CDR2 FQNNGV, per germline. For the CDR3, the DNA is TGTGCCAGCAGCTTAGATCGGCCTAGCGGCACAGATACGCAGTATTTT. This codes for CASSLDRPSGTDTQYF.

CDR3 loop: CASSAPGTGRETQYF. The CDR3 nucleotides are TGTGCCAGCAGTGCCCCCGGGACAGGTAGAGAGACCCAGTACTTC. This rearrangement joins TRBV28 to TRBJ2-5; the match to TRBD1 covers 8 bases. The ends lost 5 bases at V and 4 bases at J; junction bases unmatched: 9. CDR3 size: 15 residues. Germline-derived CDR1 and CDR2 are MDHEN and SYDVKM.

J is TRBJ2-3 and V is TRBV7-9, with 9 bases aligning to TRBD1. This CDR3 has 16 amino acids. The V gene end was trimmed by 5 bases and the J gene end by 0 bases; junction bases not matched to a gene: 6. Germline CDR1 SEHNR, CDR2 FQNEAQ (reference sequence). The CDR3, as DNA: TGTGCCAGCAGCAGAACAGGGGGCGGGAGCACAGATACGCAGTATTTT. Protein product: CASSRTGGGSTDTQYF. The complete variable domain, with remaining parts taken from reference TRBV7-9 and TRBJ2-3, reads DTGVSQNPRHKITKRGQNVTFRCDPISEHNRLYWYRQTLGQGPEFLTYFQNEAQLEKSRLLSDRFSAERPKGSFSTLEIQRTEQGDSAMYLCASSRTGGGSTDTQYFGPGTRLTVL.

The chain recombines TRBV3-1 (or the pseudogene TRBV3-2) with TRBJ2-6; a possible D gene is TRBD1 (5 bases). This CDR3 contains 17 residues. The germline gives CDR1 LGHDT, CDR2 YNNKEL (reference sequence). V lost 4 bases and J 0 bases, leaving 13 bases between the germline ends. In DNA, the CDR3 is TGTGCCAGCAGCCCTACAGGATCTTTCTCTGGGGCCAACGTCCTGACTTTC. Residues: CASSPTGSFSGANVLTF.

The chain employs TRBV9 and TRBJ2-2; 8 nucleotides align to TRBD1. Germline trimming cut 3 bases from V and 7 bases from J; bases unmatched to any gene: 2. The CDR3 sequence is 13 residues long. Per the germline V gene, CDR1 is SGDLS and CDR2 is YYNGEE. CDR3 nucleotides: TGTGCCAGCAGCGCAGGGGGCTACGGGGAGCTGTTTTTT. This sequence encodes CASSAGGYGELFF.

The chain recombines TRBV18 with TRBJ2-7; D is uncertain. CDR3 size: 12 residues. Trimming took off 4 bases at V and 4 bases at J, with 8 bases between the two ends. The V gene's germline CDR1 is KGHSH and CDR2 LQKENI. CDR3 loop: CASSLERYEQYF. Here the CDR3 DNA reads TGTGCCAGCTCACTAGAGCGATACGAGCAGTACTTC.

In this sample, this clone turned up once. The chain links TRBV11-3 to TRBJ2-7, with 11 bases matching TRBD2. This CDR3 is 14 amino acids long. With 5 bases clipped from V and 5 bases from J, the junction kept 5 bases outside the gene matches. CDR1 and CDR2 from the germline V gene are SGHNT and YENEEA. CDR3 DNA: TGTGCCAGCAGCGACGGGACTAGCGGAAACGAGCAGTACTTC. Translating it yields CASSDGTSGNEQYF.